This T cell receptor (beta chain) was sequenced in a study of T cell repertoires in aging, cancer and after chemotherapy. The overall study: The full dataset contained around 8.2 million TCR reads.

Multiplex touch-down PCR with TRB-A/B primers amplified rearranged V-D-J TRB sequences. TCRdb used MiXCR to reprocess the multiplex PCR reads, holding one entry per CDR3 protein. The sample holds roughly 12,000 distinct CDR3 sequences, under 35% seen once. TCR beta rearrangements were amplified from peripheral blood genomic DNA. The CDR3 length is 13 residues. V lost 3 bases, J lost 5 bases, and 9 bases lay in between. The chain is built from TRBV12-3 or TRBV12-4 and TRBJ2-3, with TRBD2 as a possible D gene (5 bases). The material sequenced was blood. This clonotype was sampled from a human donor with a blood cancer. CDR3 in DNA: TGTGCCAGCAGTTTCTACGGGGAAGATACGCAGTATTTT. As protein: CASSFYGEDTQYF.